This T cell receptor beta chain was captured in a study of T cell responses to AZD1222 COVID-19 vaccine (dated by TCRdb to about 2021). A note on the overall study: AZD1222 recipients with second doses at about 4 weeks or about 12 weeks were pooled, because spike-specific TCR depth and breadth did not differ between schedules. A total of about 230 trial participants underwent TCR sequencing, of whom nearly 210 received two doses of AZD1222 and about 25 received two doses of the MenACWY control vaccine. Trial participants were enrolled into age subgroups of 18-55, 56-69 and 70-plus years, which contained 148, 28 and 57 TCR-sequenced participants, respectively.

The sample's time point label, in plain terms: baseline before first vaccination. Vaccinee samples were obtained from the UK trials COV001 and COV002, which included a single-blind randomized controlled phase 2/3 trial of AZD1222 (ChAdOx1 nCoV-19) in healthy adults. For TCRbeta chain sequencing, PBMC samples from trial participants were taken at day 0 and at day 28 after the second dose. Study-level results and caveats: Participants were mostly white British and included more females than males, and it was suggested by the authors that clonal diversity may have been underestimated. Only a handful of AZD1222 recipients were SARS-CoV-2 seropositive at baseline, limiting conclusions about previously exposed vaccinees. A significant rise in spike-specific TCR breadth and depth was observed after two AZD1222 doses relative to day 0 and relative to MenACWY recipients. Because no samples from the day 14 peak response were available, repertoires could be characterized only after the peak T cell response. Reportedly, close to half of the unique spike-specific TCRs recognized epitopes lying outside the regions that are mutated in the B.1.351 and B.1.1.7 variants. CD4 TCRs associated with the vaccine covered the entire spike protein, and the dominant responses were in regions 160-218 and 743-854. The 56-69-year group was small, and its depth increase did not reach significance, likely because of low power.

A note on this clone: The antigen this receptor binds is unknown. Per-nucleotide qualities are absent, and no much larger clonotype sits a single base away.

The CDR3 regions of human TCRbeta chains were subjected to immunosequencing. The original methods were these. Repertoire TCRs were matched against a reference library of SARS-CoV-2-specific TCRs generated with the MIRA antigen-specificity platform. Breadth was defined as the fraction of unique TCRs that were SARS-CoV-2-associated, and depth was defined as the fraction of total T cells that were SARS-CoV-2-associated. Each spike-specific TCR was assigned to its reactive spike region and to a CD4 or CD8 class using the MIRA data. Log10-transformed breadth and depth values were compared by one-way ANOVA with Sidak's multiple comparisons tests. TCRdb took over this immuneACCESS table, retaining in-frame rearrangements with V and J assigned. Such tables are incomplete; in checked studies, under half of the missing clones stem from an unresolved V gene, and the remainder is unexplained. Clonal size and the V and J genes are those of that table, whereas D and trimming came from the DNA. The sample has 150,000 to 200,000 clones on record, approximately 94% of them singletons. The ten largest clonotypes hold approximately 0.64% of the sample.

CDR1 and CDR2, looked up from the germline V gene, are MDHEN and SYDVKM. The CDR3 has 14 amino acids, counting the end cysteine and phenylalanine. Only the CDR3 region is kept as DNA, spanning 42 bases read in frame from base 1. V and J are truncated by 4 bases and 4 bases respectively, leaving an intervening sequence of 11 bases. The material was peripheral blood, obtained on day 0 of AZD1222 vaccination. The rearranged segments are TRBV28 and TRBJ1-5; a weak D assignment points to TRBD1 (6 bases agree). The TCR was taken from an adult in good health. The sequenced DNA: TGTGCCAGCAGTTCGGACAGAGAAAATCAGCCCCAGCATTTT. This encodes CASSSDRENQPQHF.